This TCR beta chain was retrieved from a study of Tregs in tolerant kidney transplant recipients (dated by TCRdb to about 2019). Study-level background: The study applied TCRbeta sequencing to find donor-specific regulatory T cells before combined kidney and bone marrow transplantation and then followed those same cells after transplant. Paper-wide results and their limitations: Although technical replication error seemed to be minimal, the question of biological reproducibility was not addressed directly. In tolerant patients, donor-specific Tregs expanded more than Tregs overall, which suggests antigen-driven rather than nonspecific expansion. For some patients, the PCR primers changed as time went on, which meant samples from those patients could not be compared with one another at the nucleotide level. Because the study included only a small number of patients, the results must be confirmed in larger populations and under other immunosuppression protocols. Expanding Tregs with activated donor B cells appeared to identify the most biologically relevant and donor-specific TCRbeta repertoire.

For TCRbeta CDR3 sequencing, genomic DNA was extracted from sorted cells using the QIAGEN DNeasy Blood and Tissue Kit. High-throughput TCRbeta CDR3 sequencing was carried out commercially through immunoSEQ, with PCR amplification with bias correction and internal controls included. As for how the authors treated the data: Unique productive TCRbeta sequences were defined by CDR3 nucleotide sequence when primers matched and otherwise by CDR3 amino acid sequence together with Vbeta and Jbeta genes. As a correction for sorting error, sequences shared between sorted populations at a frequency ratio of 2:1 or less were discarded, and the remaining shared sequences were assigned to the higher population. Sequences were defined as donor-reactive when expanded at least 5-fold in CFSE-low cells versus unstimulated cells and present at a frequency of at least 0.01% in CFSE-low cells. Repertoire divergence was quantified by Jensen-Shannon divergence using the top 100 TCRbeta sequences ranked by frequency. For any sample with multiple sequencing runs, sorting error was corrected in each run separately before the runs were pooled. Sourced from immuneACCESS, this table was stored by TCRdb with only in-frame sequences that have V and J called. A share of the clones is absent; for the studies checked, an unresolved V gene accounts for under half, and the remainder has no known explanation. The V and J calls and clone size are taken from that table; D and trimming were inferred from the DNA. Across this sample there are about 81,000 clones, with 90% to 95% seen only once. The ten largest clonotypes hold 1.6% of the sample.

From its cysteine to its phenylalanine, the CDR3 spans 13 amino acids. CDR3 DNA is the only sequence kept; it has 39 bases, read in frame from the first base. From a lookup of the germline V gene, CDR1 and CDR2 are SGHRS and YFSETQ. V gives up 3 bases and J gives up 5 bases, and the segment between their germline ends measures 8 bases. As to this clone: Its antigen has not been determined. Base quality data are lacking; no much larger clone is found one base away.

Transplants used related donors with nonmyeloablative bone marrow transplantation; mixed chimerism was transient in the human trials. Thawed PBMCs were FACS-sorted into unstimulated Tregs (CD4+CD25+CD127-), CD4+ non-Tregs (CD4+CD25-), CD4 cells and CD8 cells. The patients were several recipients of combined kidney and bone marrow transplants from the ITN036ST trial, and samples were available only for these trial subjects. Healthy control blood was processed to PBMCs with a Ficoll density gradient and then cryopreserved, whereas patient PBMCs were collected both before and after transplant. This clonotype was obtained from a human patient who received a combined kidney and bone marrow transplant. Some T cells may be donor cells from the graft after a transplant. In this chain, TRBV5-1 is recombined with TRBJ2-2; TRBD1 is possibly the D segment (6 matching bases). Sequencing used CD4+ T cells from blood (PBMCs), obtained 24 months after the transplant. This receptor carries the CDR3 CASSSRGTGELFF. The DNA is as follows: TGCGCCAGCAGCTCCAGGGGTACCGGGGAGCTGTTTTTT. Outside the CDR3, residues come from the reference TRBV5-1 and TRBJ2-2 proteins, so the full variable domain is: KAGVTQTPRYLIKTRGQQVTLSCSPISGHRSVSWYQQTPGQGLQFLFEYFSETQRNKGNFPGRFSGRQFSNSRSEMNVSTLELGDSALYLCASSSRGTGELFFGEGSRLTVL.